The clone carrying this TCR beta chain was seen more than once but under ten times. These data belong to a study of patients and donors after allogeneic stem cell transplantation. This CDR3 has 12 residues. Unmatched junction bases numbered 3, after V lost 6 bases and J lost 5 bases. The V gene's germline CDR1 is DFQATT and CDR2 SNEGSKA (reference sequence). TCRdb reprocessed the RT-PCR reads with MiXCR, giving one entry per CDR3 protein. Counted here are about 200,000 distinct CDR3 sequences, 41% occurring once; the ten biggest clones make up 25% to 35%. The chain links TRBV20-1 to TRBJ1-2, with 10 nucleotides matching TRBD1. The sequence derives from a human donor who was either an allogeneic HSCT recipient or a stem cell or donor lymphocyte infusion donor (not recorded which). It is not recorded whose cells these are; they may come from a transplant donor. The sample was blood, either unsorted or a sorted T cell fraction (not recorded which). CDR3 residues: CSAADRGYGYTF. CDR3 nucleotides: TGCAGTGCCGCGGACAGGGGGTATGGCTACACCTTC.